The 28 T cell receptor beta chains in this list originate from one sample, sequenced in a study of blood T cells in healthy people across ages. A sample-barcoded 5' primer and a J-beta primer mix were used in a second PCR of roughly 7 to 12 cycles. TCRdb ran MiXCR on the 5' RACE reads and lists one entry per CDR3 protein. The sample gives 1.5 million to 2 million distinct CDR3 sequences, about 30% of which show up once; roughly 8.2% is in the top ten. Sequenced input: blood. The receptors shown here come from a woman aged 25-40 years in good health.

Ten or more counts support this clonotype. The chain is built from TRBV29-1 and TRBJ2-1; no reliable D call. Germline V gives CDR1 SQVTM, CDR2 ANQGSEA. V lost 0 bases and J lost 10, with 10 bases in between. CDR3 length: 12 amino acids. CDR3 DNA: TGCAGCGTTGAAGATAGTGGCCGGGAGCAGTTCTTC. Protein product: CSVEDSGREQFF.

The CDR3 region is CAISESRILAESPYNEQFF. CDR3 DNA sequence: TGTGCCATCAGTGAGTCCCGCATTCTAGCGGAGAGTCCCTACAATGAGCAGTTCTTC. The chain uses TRBV10-3 and TRBJ2-1, with TRBD2 identical over 7 bases. The germline V gene has CDR1 ENHRY and CDR2 SYGVKD. The CDR3 runs 19 residues. V shed 0 bases and J 2 bases; nucleotides not matched to a gene: 13.

J is TRBJ2-2 and V is TRBV5-6, with 13 nucleotides matching TRBD2. The germline gives CDR1 SGHDT, CDR2 YYEEEE. The CDR3 runs 15 residues. Trimming took 5 bases from V and 6 from J; bases not matched to a gene: 4. CDR3 sequence reads: CASRSGLAGAGELFF. The CDR3 DNA follows: TGTGCCAGCAGAAGTGGACTAGCGGGGGCCGGGGAGCTGTTTTTT.

V and J are TRBV7-9 and TRBJ2-1; TRBD2 matches 8 bases. The J call may be incorrect, as the DNA end agrees better with TRBJ2-7. The length of the CDR3 is 14 residues. The V gene's germline CDR1 is SEHNR and CDR2 FQNEAQ (reference sequence). The CDR3 protein is CASSSGLALNEQYF. CDR3 DNA sequence: TGTGCCAGCAGCTCTGGACTAGCCCTCAATGAGCAGTACTTC.

The table lists this clonotype with a few counts. The chain recombines TRBV11-2 with TRBJ1-2, with 12 bases lining up with TRBD1. CDR1 is SGHAT and CDR2 is FQNNGV in the germline V gene. CDR3 length: 17 amino acids. Trimming at V came to 4 bases and at J to 4 bases, leaving 10 bases not matched to a gene. The CDR3 protein is CASSSGTGGASAYGYTF. CDR3 coding DNA: TGTGCCAGCAGCTCGGGGACAGGGGGCGCGTCCGCCTATGGCTACACCTTC.

Only a few counts were recorded for this clonotype. V usage is TRBV28 and J usage is TRBJ1-5, with D possibly being TRBD1 (6 bases). The germline CDR1 and CDR2 sequences are MDHEN and SYDVKM. V gave up 3 bases and J gave up 15 bases, with 15 bases separating them. CDR3 length equals 12 residues. CDR3 bases: TGTGCCAGCAGTTTGGGACGACAGGTCCGGCATTTT. It yields the protein CASSLGRQVRHF.

This clonotype was seen more than once but under ten times. The chain is built from TRBV24-1 and TRBJ2-7; 9 bases align to TRBD1. Trimming removed 11 bases from V and 4 bases from J; junction bases left unmatched: 8. The CDR3 has 13 amino acids. Per the germline V gene, CDR1 is KGHDR and CDR2 is SFDVKD. The CDR3 loop reads CAIPGQGLYEQYF. The CDR3 nucleotides are TGTGCCATACCGGGACAGGGATTATACGAGCAGTACTTC.

The table lists this clonotype with many counts. This chain links TRBV6-5 with TRBJ2-5; D is ambiguous. CDR1 is MNHEY, CDR2 SVGAGI, per germline. Trimming pared 0 bases from V and 5 bases from J, leaving 7 bases between. This CDR3 spans 13 amino acids. The CDR3 sequence: CASSYSLGETQYF. The CDR3 DNA reads TGTGCCAGCAGTTACTCCCTCGGGGAGACCCAGTACTTC.

This clonotype showed up just a few times. This rearrangement joins TRBV12-5 to TRBJ1-1; 7 bases line up with TRBD1. CDR3 length equals 13 residues. V shed 6 bases and J 5 bases; nucleotides not matched to a gene: 6. The germline gives CDR1 LGHNT, CDR2 FRNRAP. This chain's CDR3 is CASGRGRGTEAFF. DNA of the CDR3: TGTGCTAGTGGCAGAGGCAGGGGGACTGAAGCTTTCTTT.

This clonotype was counted between two and nine times. This sequence may be a read error, since a much larger clone differs from it by one base. V gene TRBV20-1 combines with J gene TRBJ2-7; 8 nucleotides line up with TRBD1. The ends lost 3 bases at V and 9 bases at J; junction bases unmatched: 10. The CDR3 contains 13 residues. The germline V gene has CDR1 DFQATT and CDR2 SNEGSKA (reference sequence). The CDR3 nucleotides are TGCAGTGCTAGCCCGAGCCTTGACAGGGGGCAGTACTTC. This encodes CSASPSLDRGQYF.

This rearrangement joins TRBV2 to TRBJ2-5; D perhaps matches TRBD1 (5 bases). The CDR3 totals 13 residues. Per the germline V gene, CDR1 is SNHLY and CDR2 is FYNNEI. Trimming removed 11 bases at V and 2 bases at J, with 15 bases between. In nucleotides, the CDR3 is TGTGCCGCTCTGGGCCAGGGTCAAGAGACCCAGTACTTC. This translates into CAALGQGQETQYF.

This clonotype was observed a single time. A read error may explain this, as a much larger clone is one base away. The J gene is TRBJ2-1, the V gene TRBV7-7; no clear D gene. The CDR3 has 13 amino acids. In germline, CDR1 is SSHAT, CDR2 FNYEAQ (reference sequence). V was clipped by 0 bases and J by 10 bases, with 10 bases between them. CDR3 in amino acids: CASSLAPYYEQFF. The CDR3 DNA follows: TGTGCCAGCAGCTTAGCGCCTTACTACGAGCAGTTCTTC. The full variable domain, its missing parts supplied by reference TRBV7-7 and TRBJ2-1, is GAGVSQSPRYKVTKRGQDVTLRCDPISSHATLYWYQQALGQGPEFLTYFNYEAQPDKSGLPSDRFSAERPEGSISTLTIQRTEQRDSAMYRCASSLAPYYEQFFGPGTRLTVL.

The sample holds many counts of this clonotype. J is TRBJ2-1 and V is TRBV15, with 10 bases that match TRBD2. There are 16 residues in the CDR3. CDR1 is LNHNV and CDR2 is YYDKDF in the germline V gene (reference sequence). J lost 8 bases, V lost 0 bases, and 7 bases had no gene match. The CDR3 here is CATSRDHTSGAHEQFF. CDR3 bases: TGTGCCACCAGCAGAGATCACACTAGCGGGGCTCATGAGCAGTTCTTC.

This clonotype was counted a few times. The chain couples TRBV7-2 to TRBJ1-5; the D is unclear. Trimming left V 1 base short and J 5 bases short, with 12 bases between. The CDR3 is 15 residues long. Germline V gene sequence: CDR1 SGHTA, CDR2 FQGNSA. CDR3 residues: CASSLGYSVDQPQHF. The CDR3 nucleotides are TGTGCCAGCAGCTTAGGCTATTCTGTCGATCAGCCCCAGCATTTT. Filled out from reference TRBV7-2 and TRBJ1-5, the complete variable domain reads GAGVSQSPSNKVTEKGKDVELRCDPISGHTALYWYRQSLGQGLEFLIYFQGNSAPDKSGLPSDRFSAERTGGSVSTLTIQRTQQEDSAVYLCASSLGYSVDQPQHFGDGTRLSIL.

This clonotype was counted only a few times. This chain uses TRBV5-1 with TRBJ2-4; 8 bases are shared with TRBD1. Germline loops: CDR1 SGHRS, CDR2 YFSETQ. The CDR3 consists of 15 residues. V lost 4 bases and J lost 7; bases outside the gene matches: 10. CDR3 nucleotides: TGCGCCAGCAGCCGGGCAGGGGGCAGGTGGAACATTCAGTACTTC. Protein product: CASSRAGGRWNIQYF.

This clonotype was seen only a few times. The rearrangement links TRBV28 to TRBJ2-7; TRBD1 aligns across 9 bases. This CDR3 is 13 amino acids long. Trimming at V came to 8 bases and at J to 4 bases, leaving 6 bases not matched to a gene. The V gene's germline CDR1 is MDHEN and CDR2 SYDVKM. CDR3 region: CASGWTGVYEQYF. As DNA, the CDR3 is TGTGCCAGCGGGTGGACAGGGGTGTACGAGCAGTACTTC.

This clonotype was observed a few times. This chain uses TRBV5-1 with TRBJ2-5; 7 bases are shared with TRBD2. In germline, CDR1 is SGHRS, CDR2 YFSETQ. V lost 4 bases to trimming and J lost 5 bases; unmatched junction nucleotides: 14. This CDR3 is built from 16 residues. CDR3 nucleotides: TGCGCCAGCAGCGGCGGGACTATCGGAGGGTCGGAGACCCAGTACTTC. This sequence encodes CASSGGTIGGSETQYF.

The table lists this clonotype with a few counts. The chain recombines TRBV12-3 or TRBV12-4 with TRBJ2-1; 7 bases are shared with TRBD1. J was trimmed by 11 bases and V by 2 bases; bases with no gene match: 9. This CDR3 has 14 residues. The CDR3 loop reads CASSLPSRTGKQFF. The CDR3 nucleotides are TGTGCCAGCAGTTTACCCTCCAGGACAGGAAAGCAGTTCTTC.

A few counts support this clonotype. The rearrangement uses TRBV4-1 and TRBJ2-1; 13 bases line up with TRBD2. Germline CDR1 and CDR2: MGHRA and YSYEKL. The V and J ends lost 2 bases and 8 bases, in that order; junction bases with no gene match: 6. CDR3 length equals 16 residues. CDR3 DNA sequence: TGCGCCAGCAGCCAACCTGGGACTAGCGGGGCAGATGAGCAGTTCTTC. Encoded protein: CASSQPGTSGADEQFF.

This clonotype was counted ten times or more. The chain couples TRBV5-6 to TRBJ2-5; 7 nucleotides align to TRBD2. CDR3 length equals 14 residues. Germline CDR1 SGHDT, CDR2 YYEEEE. J lost 5 bases, V lost 4 bases, and 8 bases had no gene match. CDR3 coding DNA: TGTGCCAGCAGCAAACTAGGGGAGGGGGAGACCCAGTACTTC. Translating gives CASSKLGEGETQYF.

This clonotype was detected a few times. V usage is TRBV20-1 and J usage is TRBJ2-5; 14 positions match TRBD2. Germline CDR1 DFQATT, CDR2 SNEGSKA (reference sequence). This CDR3 has 16 residues. With 0 bases clipped from V and 4 bases from J, the junction kept 4 bases outside the gene matches. CDR3 nucleotides: TGCAGTGCTAGAGAGACTAGCGGGGGGGCCAGAGAGACCCAGTACTTC. It yields the protein CSARETSGGARETQYF.

The rearrangement uses TRBV24-1 and TRBJ1-2; D remains unclear. The germline V and J ends were trimmed by 0 bases and 4 bases, with 11 bases remaining between them. The germline gives CDR1 KGHDR, CDR2 SFDVKD. There are 15 residues in the CDR3. CDR3 residues: CATSDLLRLGYGYTF. The CDR3 coding sequence is TGTGCCACCAGTGATTTGCTCCGCCTGGGCTATGGCTACACCTTC.

This clonotype turned up a few times. This chain uses TRBV7-6 with TRBJ1-3, with a weak D call TRBD1 (5 bases). The CDR3 covers 16 residues. Germline lookup yields CDR1 SGHVS and CDR2 FNYEAQ. Trimming shortened V by 1 base and J by 2 bases, and 12 bases separated the two germline ends. The CDR3 sequence: CASSLDVRVTGNTIYF. The CDR3 nucleotides read TGTGCCAGCAGCTTAGATGTCAGGGTGACTGGAAACACCATATATTTT.

V gene TRBV12-3 or TRBV12-4 combines with J gene TRBJ2-4; perhaps D is TRBD1 or TRBD2 (5 bases each). The J call is doubtful: the DNA matches TRBJ2-7 better. CDR3 length equals 13 residues. CDR3 sequence (DNA): TGTGCCAGCAGTTTGCCAGGGAGCCACGAGCAGTACTTC. Translation: CASSLPGSHEQYF.

The CDR3 region is CASSVEAGANDYTF. CDR3 DNA: TGTGCCAGCAGTGTTGAAGCCGGGGCGAATGACTACACCTTC. V is TRBV2 and J is TRBJ1-2; weak D call: TRBD1 (5 bases). The V and J ends lost 4 bases and 10 bases respectively, with 19 bases between them. Per the germline V gene, CDR1 is SNHLY and CDR2 is FYNNEI. The CDR3 is 14 residues long.

The CDR3 coding sequence is TGTGCCAGCAGCTCACTAGTCCAGGGTGAGACCCAGTACTTC. Protein: CASSSLVQGETQYF. The chain carries TRBV28 and TRBJ2-5, with D possibly being TRBD1 or TRBD2 (5 bases each). The V gene lost 6 bases and the J gene lost 5 bases, with 16 bases spanning the gap. Germline lookup yields CDR1 MDHEN and CDR2 SYDVKM. This CDR3 is 14 amino acids long.

This chain connects TRBV7-8 to TRBJ1-1; tentative D call: TRBD1 (5 bases). This CDR3 is built from 15 residues. Trimming cost V 5 bases and J 3 bases, with 16 bases left between them. The germline V gene has CDR1 SGHVS and CDR2 FQNEAQ. The CDR3 nucleotides read TGTGCCAGCAGCGGCCGTTACGGGGGAGACACTGAAGCTTTCTTT. Its translation is CASSGRYGGDTEAFF.

This clonotype was seen at least ten times. The chain links TRBV20-1 to TRBJ2-5; the match to TRBD1 covers 8 bases. The CDR3 covers 14 residues. Trimming cost V 6 bases and J 1 base; bases outside gene matches: 7. Germline-derived CDR1 and CDR2 are DFQATT and SNEGSKA (reference sequence). CDR3 residues: CSAVSGGPQETQYF. In nucleotides, the CDR3 is TGCAGTGCAGTATCAGGGGGCCCCCAAGAGACCCAGTACTTC.